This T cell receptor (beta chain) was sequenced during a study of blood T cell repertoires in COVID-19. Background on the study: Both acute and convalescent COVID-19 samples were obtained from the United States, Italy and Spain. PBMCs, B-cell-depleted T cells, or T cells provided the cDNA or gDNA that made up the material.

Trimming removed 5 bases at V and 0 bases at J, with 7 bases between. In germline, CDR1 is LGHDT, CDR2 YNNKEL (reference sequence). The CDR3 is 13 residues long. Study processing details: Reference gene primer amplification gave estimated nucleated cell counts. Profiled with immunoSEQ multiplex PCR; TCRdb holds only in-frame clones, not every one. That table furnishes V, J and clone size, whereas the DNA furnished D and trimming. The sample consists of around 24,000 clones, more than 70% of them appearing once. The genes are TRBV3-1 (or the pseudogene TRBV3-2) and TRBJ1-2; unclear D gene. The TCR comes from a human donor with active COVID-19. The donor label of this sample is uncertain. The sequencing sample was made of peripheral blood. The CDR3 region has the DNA TGTGCCAGCAGCATGACATCTAACTATGGCTACACCTTC. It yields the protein CASSMTSNYGYTF.